This T cell receptor (beta chain) is from a study of Graves' ophthalmopathy and Graves' hyperthyroidism. Germline V lookup: CDR1 SQVTM, CDR2 ANQGSEA. The CDR3 has 13 residues. Transcripts of RNA were the source for amplifying TCR beta CDR3 regions. An initial RT-PCR round employing HTBI primers preceded a second-round multiplex PCR. MiXCR, applied by TCRdb to the multiplex PCR reads, yields one record per CDR3 protein. The table has 560,000 or so distinct CDR3 sequences, 35% to 40% seen once. A remark on this clonotype: A single base separates this from a much larger clone, so it may be a read error.

V gene TRBV29-1 combines with J gene TRBJ1-1; D is perhaps TRBD1 (6 bases). Sequencing was carried out using peripheral blood or thyroid tissue (not recorded which). The TCR comes from an adult man with Graves' hyperthyroidism. CDR3 residues: CSLRQVLNTEALF. In DNA form, the CDR3 reads TGCAGCCTTAGACAGGTCCTGAACACTGAAGCTCTCTTT.